This is a list of T cell receptor beta chains from one sample in a study of human CD8 memory T cell subsets. TCRdb re-called the 5' RACE reads and shows each CDR3 protein once, DNA omitted. This table lists fewer than 11,000 distinct CDR3 sequences. The specimen was CD8+ stem-like memory T cells (TSCM and TCM) sorted from PBMCs. The receptor source for this set is a human donor in good health. Each CDR3 is given with its conserved first and last residue. A row's size may be missing; if present it is once, few, many or a size class.

V	size	J	CDR3
TRBV28	NA	TRBJ2-1	CASSLFRTTGDGQFF
TRBV4-3	NA	TRBJ2-7	CASSQEPSGSYEQYF
TRBV12-3/TRBV12-4	large	TRBJ1-5	CASSFLQGGSQPQHF
TRBV6-4	medium-sized	TRBJ1-6	CASSESPGQSNSPLHF
TRBV5-1	NA	TRBJ1-1	CASSLAIVRGANTEAFF
TRBV4-3	NA	TRBJ1-2	CASSQGRGASYGYTF
TRBV28	NA	TRBJ2-1	CATAQGIDNEQFF
TRBV27	NA	TRBJ1-2	CASSLRPPDNYGYTF
TRBV6-2/TRBV6-3	NA	TRBJ2-1	CASRGSGRFYNEQFF
TRBV5-6	NA	TRBJ2-7	CASSLGPSEQYF
TRBV20-1	NA	TRBJ2-1	CSASGRAWEQFF
TRBV27	NA	TRBJ2-7	CASSPLTGGNNEQYF
TRBV6-2/TRBV6-3	NA	TRBJ2-3	CASSYRSSGDTQYF
TRBV6-4	NA	TRBJ1-6	CASSRDGDNSPLHF
TRBV20-1	NA	TRBJ2-7	CSARTGTRSYEQYF
TRBV19	NA	TRBJ1-1	CASREGWMNTEAFF
TRBV27	NA	TRBJ2-5	CASSSHIPPSGELQETQYF
TRBV20-1	NA	TRBJ1-5	CSARDTGQVAQPQHF
TRBV14	NA	TRBJ2-1	CASSPLLAGGGNEQFF
TRBV7-7	NA	TRBJ2-3	CASSPAVGGTDTQYF
TRBV29-1	NA	TRBJ1-1	CSVRTGGNTEAFF
TRBV6-2/TRBV6-3	medium-sized	TRBJ2-2	CASSYSESGANTGELFF
TRBV20-1	NA	TRBJ2-1	CSARGWGVNEQFF
TRBV18	NA	TRBJ1-2	CASSTDMGLNYGYTF
TRBV7-6	NA	TRBJ1-5	CASSLKALRGQPQHF
TRBV5-1	NA	TRBJ1-2	CASSFTGVGGYTF
TRBV27	NA	TRBJ2-1	CASSLAGDYNEQFF
TRBV7-2	NA	TRBJ1-1	CASSLRKVNTEAFF
TRBV15	NA	TRBJ2-4	CATSSPGLAGTFDKNIQYF
TRBV7-9	NA	TRBJ2-7	CASSLGTATYEQYF
TRBV7-9	NA	TRBJ2-7	CASSLGLEVSYEQYF
TRBV6-2/TRBV6-3	NA	TRBJ1-6	CASDRSDSSYNSPLHF
TRBV28	NA	TRBJ1-2	CASSLFRTGIHGYTF
TRBV30	NA	TRBJ1-2	CAWSVGDAYGYTF
TRBV7-2	NA	TRBJ1-1	CASSLVKVTEAFF
TRBV19	NA	TRBJ1-5	CASSISLGQPQHF
TRBV5-1	NA	TRBJ2-3	CASSLYPSTDTQYF
TRBV28	NA	TRBJ2-3	CASSPPTTSGSTDTQYF
TRBV5-1	NA	TRBJ1-1	CASSLYWTGVNTEAFF
TRBV5-4	NA	TRBJ2-7	CASSLADSLYEQYF
TRBV7-8	NA	TRBJ2-7	CASSPKTAPYEQYF
TRBV28	NA	TRBJ1-3	CASSPPGTAGNTIYF
TRBV13	NA	TRBJ2-5	CASSSRTGTLQETQYF
TRBV7-6	NA	TRBJ2-1	CASSLVASGGESEQFF
TRBV15	medium-sized	TRBJ1-2	CATSSGSSPRTNYGYTF
TRBV25-1	NA	TRBJ2-1	CASSPPGGSYNEQFF
TRBV4-1	NA	TRBJ1-4	CASSPWGDHEKLFF
TRBV19	NA	TRBJ2-1	CASSIGTSYGEQFF
TRBV7-6	NA	TRBJ2-7	CASSQGGAQKEQYF
TRBV29-1	NA	TRBJ1-1	CSVEPGGTEAFF
TRBV7-6	NA	TRBJ2-7	CASSLPGHIEQYF
TRBV6-5	NA	TRBJ1-4	CASSYSPSQTNEKLFF
TRBV7-2	NA	TRBJ2-1	CASSSGSLTYNEQFF